Presented here are 13 T cell receptor beta chains from one specimen sequenced in a study of technical replicates of blood from a handful of donors. Sequenced by immunoSEQ multiplex PCR; TCRdb stores in-frame clones only, minus some. The sample lists about 59,000 clones; over 85% were seen once. Sequencing used PBMCs. Receptor source: a human donor in good health. Some clones in this sample may be carry-over from other donors' samples.

This clone has just a few counts. This rearrangement joins TRBV30 to TRBJ1-6; tentatively, D is TRBD1 (5 bases). The CDR3 loop spans 15 amino acids. Germline CDR1 and CDR2: GTSNPN and SVGIG (reference sequence). The V end was cut by 4 bases, the J end by 7 bases, with 17 bases between. The CDR3 sequence: CAWTITVAGNSPLHF. The CDR3 coding sequence is TGTGCCTGGACCATTACGGTGGCAGGGAATTCACCCCTCCACTTT.

J is TRBJ1-5 and V is TRBV19; D may be TRBD1 (6 bases). Trimming removed 9 bases at V and 1 base at J, with 7 bases between. Germline V lookup: CDR1 LNHDA, CDR2 SQIVND (reference sequence). This CDR3 contains 12 residues. The CDR3 sequence: CASQGSNQPQHF. CDR3 DNA sequence: TGTGCCAGCCAGGGGAGCAATCAGCCCCAGCATTTT. The full variable domain, its missing parts supplied by reference TRBV19 and TRBJ1-5, is DGGITQSPKYLFRKEGQNVTLSCEQNLNHDAMYWYRQDPGQGLRLIYYSQIVNDFQKGDIAEGYSVSREKKESFPLTVTSAQKNPTAFYLCASQGSNQPQHFGDGTRLSIL.

The chain joins TRBV4-2 to TRBJ2-3, with 11 bases identical to TRBD2. The CDR3 has 16 amino acids. Trimming cost V 5 bases and J 1 base; bases outside gene matches: 5. Germline V CDR1 and CDR2: LGHNA, YNFKEQ. CDR3 bases: TGTGCCAGCAGCAAAACTAGCGGGGGACGCACAGATACGCAGTATTTT. Translated: CASSKTSGGRTDTQYF.

This clone came up once. The rearrangement uses TRBV5-6 and TRBJ2-5, with D possibly matching TRBD2 (5 bases). V was pared by 0 bases and J by 5 bases, with 11 bases between. Germline V gives CDR1 SGHDT, CDR2 YYEEEE. The CDR3 length is 14 residues. Here the CDR3 DNA reads TGTGCCAGCAGCTTGGATCGGGGTGGGGAGACCCAGTACTTC. Its protein is CASSLDRGGETQYF.

V usage is TRBV7-2 and J usage is TRBJ2-3; 9 bases align to TRBD2. The CDR3 sequence is 15 residues long. V shed 5 bases and J 2 bases; nucleotides not matched to a gene: 5. Per the germline V gene, CDR1 is SGHTA and CDR2 is FQGNSA. For the CDR3, the DNA is TGTGCCAGCAGCCCCGGACTAGCGTACACAGATACGCAGTATTTT. Translation: CASSPGLAYTDTQYF. Full variable domain (remainder filled in from reference TRBV7-2 and TRBJ2-3): GAGVSQSPSNKVTEKGKDVELRCDPISGHTALYWYRQSLGQGLEFLIYFQGNSAPDKSGLPSDRFSAERTGGSVSTLTIQRTQQEDSAVYLCASSPGLAYTDTQYFGPGTRLTVL.

The V and J genes are TRBV6-1 and TRBJ2-4, with a possible D match to TRBD1 (5 bases). The CDR3 totals 15 residues. V was pared by 3 bases and J by 2 bases, with 11 bases between. The germline gives CDR1 MNHNS, CDR2 SASEGT. CDR3 protein: CASSDQGATKNIQYF. CDR3 coding DNA: TGTGCCAGCAGTGATCAGGGTGCGACCAAAAACATTCAGTACTTC.

The chain employs TRBV30 and TRBJ2-7; TRBD1 aligns across 10 bases. Trimming took 7 bases from V and 5 from J; bases not matched to a gene: 8. Germline loops: CDR1 GTSNPN, CDR2 SVGIG (reference sequence). The CDR3 has 13 amino acids. Written as DNA, the CDR3 is TGTGCCTCAACACCCGGGACAGGGGACGAGCAGTACTTC. Amino acid sequence: CASTPGTGDEQYF.

The V call is TRBV2, the J call TRBJ2-7; no clear D gene. Trimming removed 7 bases from V and 0 bases from J, with 7 bases in between. In germline, CDR1 is SNHLY, CDR2 FYNNEI. The CDR3 covers 12 residues. CDR3 nucleotide sequence: TGTGCCAGCACGGGTGGCTCCTACGAGCAGTACTTC. Amino acids: CASTGGSYEQYF.

This clone has only one observation. The gene calls are TRBV7-9 and TRBJ1-3; TRBD1 matches 9 bases. Germline V CDR1 and CDR2: SEHNR, FQNEAQ (reference sequence). There are 16 residues in the CDR3. The V and J ends lost 2 bases and 2 bases, in that order; junction bases with no gene match: 4. CDR3 DNA: TGTGCCAGCAGCTTATTGGGACAGGGAGCTGGAAACACCATATATTTT. It encodes CASSLLGQGAGNTIYF.

The chain employs TRBV7-9 and TRBJ2-7; TRBD1 matches 9 bases. Germline CDR1 is SEHNR and CDR2 is FQNEAQ (reference sequence). The CDR3 loop spans 14 amino acids. V was pared by 4 bases and J by 3 bases, with 4 bases of the junction left unmatched. CDR3 nucleotide sequence: TGTGCCAGCAGCTACGGGACAGGGAGCTACGAGCAGTACTTC. Protein: CASSYGTGSYEQYF.

The genes are TRBV10-3 and TRBJ2-7; 8 bases match TRBD2. The CDR3 is 15 amino acids. Germline lookup yields CDR1 ENHRY and CDR2 SYGVKD. V shed 5 bases and J 1 base; nucleotides not matched to a gene: 7. CDR3 residues: CAISSYQRGSYEQYF. In DNA, the CDR3 is TGTGCCATCAGTTCTTACCAGCGGGGGTCCTACGAGCAGTACTTC.

The rearrangement joins TRBV20-1 to TRBJ1-2; unclear D gene. In germline, CDR1 is DFQATT, CDR2 SNEGSKA (reference sequence). V was cut by 5 bases and J by 4 bases, with 8 bases left in between. The CDR3 consists of 11 residues. The CDR3 DNA follows: TGCAGTGCTGATAACGGCTATGGCTACACCTTC. It codes for CSADNGYGYTF.

The chain employs TRBV5-6 and TRBJ2-3; 9 nucleotides agree with TRBD2. Germline values: CDR1 SGHDT, CDR2 YYEEEE. This CDR3 is built from 15 residues. The V and J ends lost 2 bases and 3 bases, in that order; junction bases with no gene match: 4. CDR3 in DNA: TGTGCCAGCAGCTTCAGTAGCGGGGGTACAGATACGCAGTATTTT. Amino acid sequence: CASSFSSGGTDTQYF.